The 29 T cell receptor beta chains below come from one sample, sequenced in a study of T cells after posttransplantation cyclophosphamide. This table comes from immunoSEQ multiplex PCR, and its TCRdb copy is limited to in-frame clones, with some not included. Altogether over 25,000 clones were found in the sample, and no singletons occur. The sample taken for sequencing was PBMCs. All receptors come from a man aged 50 to 59 in good health, CMV-negative, and a related stem cell transplant donor.

This clone has a count of ten or more. This chain uses TRBV9 with TRBJ2-7; the D is unclear. Trimming shortened V by 0 bases and J by 3 bases, and 7 bases separated the two germline ends. The CDR3 is 13 residues long. The V gene's germline CDR1 is SGDLS and CDR2 YYNGEE. CDR3 protein: CASSVGSHYEQYF. DNA for the CDR3: TGTGCCAGCAGCGTAGGATCACACTACGAGCAGTACTTC.

Concerning this clone itself: An end of the junction differs from the germline gene, which may be a read error. Distinct nucleotide sequences in the sample also encode this CDR3. The chain combines TRBV9 with TRBJ1-6; the match to TRBD1 covers 11 bases. Germline loops: CDR1 SGDLS, CDR2 YYNGEE. There are 15 residues in the CDR3. This CDR3 reads CASSVGTGGNSPLHF. For the CDR3, the DNA is TGCGCCAGCAGCGTAGGGACAGGGGGAAATTCACCCCTCCACTTT.

At least ten counts were recorded for this clone. The rearrangement links TRBV4-2 to TRBJ2-2, with TRBD2 matching 13 bases. This CDR3 has 19 residues. The V gene's germline CDR1 is LGHNA and CDR2 YNFKEQ. V was pared by 4 bases and J by 2 bases, with 10 bases of the junction left unmatched. CDR3 in DNA: TGTGCCAGCAGCCGGAACCTCAGGACTAGCGGGGGTAACACCGGGGAGCTGTTTTTT. Translating it yields CASSRNLRTSGGNTGELFF.

This clone has ten or more counts. The rearrangement joins TRBV2 to TRBJ1-2, with D maybe TRBD1 (6 bases). This CDR3 is built from 14 residues. V lost 2 bases and J lost 4, with 11 bases in between. Per germline, CDR1 SNHLY and CDR2 FYNNEI. The CDR3 loop is CASSEIQGLYGYTF. CDR3 in DNA: TGTGCCAGCAGTGAAATACAGGGTCTCTATGGCTACACCTTC.

This clone was seen at least ten times. This CDR3 reads CASSETSTGGAAAFF. CDR3 DNA: TGTGCCAGCAGCGAAACTTCTACAGGGGGCGCCGCCGCTTTCTTT. This chain links TRBV25-1 with TRBJ1-1; the match to TRBD1 covers 9 bases. Germline V gene data show CDR1 as MGHDK and CDR2 as SYGVNS. V shed 6 bases and J 11 bases; nucleotides not matched to a gene: 16. This CDR3 is 15 amino acids long.

This clone was counted many times. The rearrangement links TRBV7-9 to TRBJ2-3, with D tentatively TRBD2 (6 bases). This CDR3 contains 17 residues. CDR1 is SEHNR and CDR2 is FQNEAQ in the germline V gene (reference sequence). V was shortened by 5 bases and J by 6 bases, with 24 bases between the two germline ends. CDR3 sequence (DNA): TGTGCCAGCAGCGAGCCTCTAGCGTCTCGGCGGGCCGATACGCAGTATTTT. Protein sequence: CASSEPLASRRADTQYF.

This clone showed up many times. This chain connects TRBV5-1 to TRBJ2-4; 10 bases agree with TRBD1. The CDR3 is made up of 16 amino acids. Germline trimming cut 4 bases from V and 0 bases from J; bases unmatched to any gene: 4. Germline values: CDR1 SGHRS, CDR2 YFSETQ. The CDR3 here is CASSPGQGEAKNIQYF. The CDR3 DNA reads TGCGCCAGCAGCCCCGGACAGGGGGAAGCCAAAAACATTCAGTACTTC.

This clone has a count of ten or more. V usage is TRBV19 and J usage is TRBJ1-4; D is possibly TRBD1 (5 bases). This CDR3 is 16 amino acids long. The V end was cut by 1 base, the J end by 5 bases, with 14 bases between. CDR1 LNHDA and CDR2 SQIVND come from the germline V gene (reference sequence). Here the CDR3 reads CASSIGQFLGNEKLFF. DNA of the CDR3: TGTGCCAGTAGTATAGGACAGTTCCTGGGGAATGAAAAACTGTTTTTT.

Ten or more counts support this clone. The chain joins TRBV5-1 to TRBJ2-5; TRBD2 might be the D (6 bases). The ends were cut back, 3 bases at V and 4 bases at J, with 16 bases in the middle. The CDR3 is 15 residues long. From germline, CDR1 is SGHRS and CDR2 YFSETQ. In DNA, the CDR3 is TGCGCCAGCAGCTCAAGGAGGGGTCAATTAGAGACCCAGTACTTC. Its protein is CASSSRRGQLETQYF. The whole variable domain, filled in from reference TRBV5-1 and TRBJ2-5, reads KAGVTQTPRYLIKTRGQQVTLSCSPISGHRSVSWYQQTPGQGLQFLFEYFSETQRNKGNFPGRFSGRQFSNSRSEMNVSTLELGDSALYLCASSSRRGQLETQYFGPGTRLLVL.

This clone was observed many times. The V call is TRBV30, the J call TRBJ2-1; no clear D gene. The CDR3 covers 14 residues. The germline V and J ends were trimmed by 0 bases and 2 bases, with 8 bases remaining between them. Germline lookup yields CDR1 GTSNPN and CDR2 SVGIG (reference sequence). Here the CDR3 reads CAWSVRLTYNEQFF. The CDR3 nucleotides read TGTGCCTGGAGTGTCAGGTTAACCTACAATGAGCAGTTCTTC.

Ten or more counts support this clone. The rearrangement joins TRBV18 to TRBJ2-7, with 8 bases fitting TRBD2. CDR3 length: 14 residues. Germline V gene data show CDR1 as KGHSH and CDR2 as LQKENI. The J segment lost 6 bases and the V segment lost 5 bases, leaving 9 bases of the junction unmatched. CDR3 protein: CASSYSGREGEQYF. The DNA of the CDR3 is TGTGCCAGCTCATACAGCGGGAGAGAAGGCGAGCAGTACTTC.

This clone was found many times. The rearrangement links TRBV7-2 to TRBJ2-7; the match to TRBD1 covers 7 bases. Germline V gene sequence: CDR1 SGHTA, CDR2 FQGNSA. V was clipped by 5 bases and J by 5 bases; unmatched bases: 15. The CDR3 has 16 amino acids. The CDR3 bases are TGTGCCAGCAGCCCGAGCCGCCTGGACAGGAGGAACGAGCAGTACTTC. Translation: CASSPSRLDRRNEQYF.

This clone was picked up many times. The chain recombines TRBV11-2 with TRBJ2-5, with TRBD2 matching 7 bases. CDR1 is SGHAT, CDR2 FQNNGV, per germline. V trimming: 5 bases; J trimming: 5 bases; junction bases outside the gene matches: 11. The CDR3 covers 15 residues. CDR3 sequence reads: CASSLVGGDGETQYF. The CDR3 DNA reads TGTGCCAGCAGCCTGGTGGGGGGGGATGGGGAGACCCAGTACTTC.

This clone came up many times. V and J are TRBV5-1 and TRBJ2-3; maybe TRBD1 (6 bases). The CDR3 contains 16 residues. Per the germline V gene, CDR1 is SGHRS and CDR2 is YFSETQ. The ends were cut back, 5 bases at V and 1 base at J, with 17 bases in the middle. CDR3 sequence (DNA): TGCGCCAGCAGTTTTTCAACAGGGTTGGGCACAGATACGCAGTATTTT. This gives the protein CASSFSTGLGTDTQYF.

This clone was detected many times. The chain is built from TRBV5-1 and TRBJ1-5; D not resolved. The CDR3 loop spans 14 amino acids. Germline CDR1 and CDR2: SGHRS and YFSETQ. V was clipped by 0 bases and J by 1 base, with 5 bases between them. The CDR3 DNA reads TGCGCCAGCAGCTTGGGGGAGAGCAATCAGCCCCAGCATTTT. Its translation is CASSLGESNQPQHF.

This clone showed up many times. The chain employs TRBV30 and TRBJ2-7, with 12 bases aligning to TRBD1. The V gene's germline CDR1 is GTSNPN and CDR2 SVGIG (reference sequence). The length of the CDR3 is 12 residues. V lost 1 base to trimming and J lost 13 bases; unmatched junction nucleotides: 5. CDR3 DNA: TGTGCCTGGAGTGCGGGGACAGGGGGCGTCTACTTC. Its protein is CAWSAGTGGVYF. Combining the CDR3 with reference TRBV30 and TRBJ2-7 gives the whole variable domain SQTIHQWPATLVQPVGSPLSLECTVEGTSNPNLYWYRQAAGRGLQLLFYSVGIGQISSEVPQNLSASRPQDRQFILSSKKLLLSDSGFYLCAWSAGTGGVYFGPGTRLTVT.

This clone was seen at least ten times. The J gene is TRBJ2-7, the V gene TRBV7-3, with D maybe TRBD2 (5 bases). Germline V CDR1 and CDR2: SGHTA, FQGTGA. Trimming pared 5 bases from V and 6 bases from J, leaving 14 bases between. The CDR3 extends over 13 amino acids. CDR3 sequence reads: CASSPGGSPEQYF. CDR3 bases: TGTGCCAGCAGCCCCGGCGGGTCGCCCGAGCAGTACTTC. Full variable domain (outside the CDR3, taken from reference TRBV7-3 and TRBJ2-7): GAGVSQTPSNKVTEKGKYVELRCDPISGHTALYWYRQSLGQGPEFLIYFQGTGAADDSGLPNDRFFAVRPEGSVSTLKIQRTERGDSAVYLCASSPGGSPEQYFGPGTRLTVT.

This clone was found many times. J is TRBJ2-1 and V is TRBV7-7, with D tentatively TRBD2 (5 bases). The CDR3 runs to 13 residues. Between the trimmed V and J ends, which lost 2 bases and 8 bases, there was a span of 10 bases. The germline V gene has CDR1 SSHAT and CDR2 FNYEAQ (reference sequence). The chain's CDR3 is CASSLSGSDEQFF. CDR3 bases: TGTGCCAGCAGCTTATCGGGGAGCGATGAGCAGTTCTTC.

This clone was seen many times. V gene TRBV9 combines with J gene TRBJ1-2, with a tentative D call TRBD1 (5 bases). CDR1 is SGDLS and CDR2 is YYNGEE in the germline V gene. The CDR3 totals 12 residues. Trimming removed 4 bases at V and 8 bases at J, with 12 bases between. Here the CDR3 DNA reads TGTGCCAGCAGCCCCGTCCAGGGAGGCTACACCTTC. Translation: CASSPVQGGYTF.

The sample holds many counts of this clone. J is TRBJ2-7 and V is TRBV18; D possibly corresponds to TRBD2 (6 bases). The length of the CDR3 is 13 residues. Trimming pared 6 bases from V and 6 bases from J, leaving 15 bases between. CDR1 is KGHSH and CDR2 is LQKENI in the germline V gene. The CDR3 here is CASSLGRESEQYF. The CDR3 DNA reads TGTGCCAGCTCCCTAGGGCGGGAAAGCGAGCAGTACTTC.

This clone was counted ten times or more. This chain uses TRBV18 with TRBJ1-1; D not certain. Trimming stripped 0 bases from V and 2 bases from J, with 10 bases between. This CDR3 spans 15 amino acids. Germline-derived CDR1 and CDR2 are KGHSH and LQKENI. The CDR3, as DNA: TGTGCCAGCTCACCACCGGGGAGCCCAAACACTGAAGCTTTCTTT. Amino acid sequence: CASSPPGSPNTEAFF.

This clone appeared many times. The rearrangement links TRBV7-6 to TRBJ1-2, with a possible D match to TRBD1 (5 bases). The CDR3 consists of 13 residues. Trimming took off 1 base at V and 9 bases at J, with 12 bases between the two ends. CDR1 is SGHVS and CDR2 is FNYEAQ in the germline V gene. The chain's CDR3 is CASSLEQVSRYTF. The CDR3 bases are TGTGCCAGCAGCTTAGAACAGGTCTCTCGCTACACCTTC. The full variable domain, with the rest looked up from reference TRBV7-6 and TRBJ1-2, is GAGVSQSPRYKVTKRGQDVALRCDPISGHVSLYWYRQALGQGPEFLTYFNYEAQQDKSGLPNDRFSAERPEGSISTLTIQRTEQRDSAMYRCASSLEQVSRYTFGSGTRLTVV.

Only a few counts were recorded for this clone. V gene TRBV25-1 combines with J gene TRBJ2-1; a weak D match, TRBD2 (6 bases). The V end was cut by 8 bases, the J end by 9 bases, with 11 bases between. The CDR3 contains 11 residues. Germline CDR1 MGHDK, CDR2 SYGVNS. Written as DNA, the CDR3 is TGTGCCAGCTCCTATAGCGGTGAGCAGTTCTTC. Translating it yields CASSYSGEQFF.

This clone was detected ten times or more. This chain links TRBV7-9 with TRBJ2-7; tentative D call: TRBD2 (5 bases). The ends were cut back, 2 bases at V and 5 bases at J, with 13 bases in the middle. Looked up from germline, CDR1 is SEHNR and CDR2 is FQNEAQ (reference sequence). The CDR3 contains 14 residues. The CDR3 bases are TGTGCCAGCAGCTTAAGGGCAGGAGCGGACGAGCAGTACTTC. It encodes CASSLRAGADEQYF.

Ten or more counts support this clone. The chain is built from TRBV6-5 and TRBJ1-2; 9 bases map to TRBD1. Germline CDR1 reads MNHEY; CDR2 reads SVGAGI. With V trimmed by 5 bases and J by 7 bases, 8 bases remained unmatched. CDR3 length: 14 residues. The CDR3 loop reads CASSNRGRDRGYTF. CDR3 DNA: TGTGCCAGCAGTAACAGGGGGCGCGACCGTGGCTACACCTTC.

This clone was detected many times. This chain links TRBV2 with TRBJ1-5; D possibly corresponds to TRBD1 (6 bases). The CDR3 has 13 residues. The V gene's germline CDR1 is SNHLY and CDR2 FYNNEI. V lost 4 bases and J 7 bases, leaving 11 bases between the germline ends. In DNA, the CDR3 is TGTGCCAGCAGTGTTTGGGGGCACCAGCCCCAGCATTTT. Protein: CASSVWGHQPQHF.

The chain couples TRBV28 to TRBJ2-1, with TRBD2 matching over 15 bases. This CDR3 is 14 amino acids long. V was clipped by 10 bases and J by 12 bases; unmatched bases: 10. Per the germline V gene, CDR1 is MDHEN and CDR2 is SYDVKM. The CDR3 here is CATGPGLAGGRQFF. Here the CDR3 DNA reads TGTGCCACAGGCCCGGGACTAGCGGGAGGACGGCAGTTCTTC.

This clone was found many times. The gene calls are TRBV2 and TRBJ2-5; 7 nucleotides agree with TRBD1. Looked up from germline, CDR1 is SNHLY and CDR2 is FYNNEI. CDR3 size: 16 residues. The V and J ends lost 4 bases and 4 bases, in that order; junction bases with no gene match: 12. The CDR3 DNA reads as TGTGCCAGCAGTGGTCCCCCGGGACAGACAGTAGAGACCCAGTACTTC. Encoded protein: CASSGPPGQTVETQYF.

This clone has ten or more counts. The rearrangement uses TRBV5-4 and TRBJ2-1, with D perhaps matching TRBD2 (6 bases). The CDR3 has 13 amino acids. Per the germline V gene, CDR1 is SGHNT and CDR2 is YYREEE (reference sequence). Between the trimmed V and J ends, which lost 2 bases and 6 bases, there was a span of 9 bases. In nucleotides, the CDR3 is TGTGCCAGCAGCTTTGGGGGGTCCAATGAGCAGTTCTTC. This codes for CASSFGGSNEQFF.